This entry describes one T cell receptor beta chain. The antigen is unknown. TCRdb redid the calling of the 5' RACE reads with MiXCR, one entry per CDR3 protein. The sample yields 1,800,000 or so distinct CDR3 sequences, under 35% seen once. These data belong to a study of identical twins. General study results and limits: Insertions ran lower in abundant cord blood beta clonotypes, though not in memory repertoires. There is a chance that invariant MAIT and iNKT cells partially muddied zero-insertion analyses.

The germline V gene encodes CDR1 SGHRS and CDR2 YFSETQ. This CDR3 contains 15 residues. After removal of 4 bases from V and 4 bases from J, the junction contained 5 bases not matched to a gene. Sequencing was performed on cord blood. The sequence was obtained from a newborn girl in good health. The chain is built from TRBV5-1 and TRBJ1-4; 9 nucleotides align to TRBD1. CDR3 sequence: CASSGWTGVNEKLFF. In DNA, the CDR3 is TGCGCCAGCAGCGGCTGGACAGGGGTTAATGAAAAACTGTTTTTT.